A selection of T cell receptor beta chains follows, all from one sample in a study of blood T cell repertoires in COVID-19. TCRdb's copy holds only in-frame clones and misses some; the assay was immunoSEQ multiplex PCR. The table has about 94,000 clones, about four fifths seen once. The sample was peripheral blood. Receptors originate from a man aged 55 to 70 with acute or convalescent COVID-19. The CDR3 runs from the conserved cysteine through the conserved F or W. A D gene is named only where the DNA matches it firmly. Some rows mark clone size as missing; the rest say once, few, many or name a class of expanded clone.

j_gene	d_gene	v_gene	abundance	CDR3nt	CDR3aa
TRBJ1-2	.	TRBV10-3	once	TGTGCCACCGCGGAGAGTCTAAACTATGGCTACACCTTC	CATAESLNYGYTF
TRBJ2-1	TRBD2	TRBV5-1	.	TGCGCCAGCAGCTTGTCACTAGCGGGGCTCGATGAGCAGTTCTTC	CASSLSLAGLDEQFF
TRBJ1-4	TRBD1	TRBV9	once	TGTGCCAGCAGCACGGGGACAGATGAAAAACTGTTTTTT	CASSTGTDEKLFF
TRBJ1-2	.	TRBV9	.	TGTGCCAGCAGCGTAGGTTCAGACTATGGCTACACCTTC	CASSVGSDYGYTF
TRBJ1-2	.	TRBV12-3/TRBV12-4	.	TGTGCCAGCAGTTTGAGCATCTATGGCTACACCTTC	CASSLSIYGYTF
TRBJ1-5	TRBD1	TRBV4-1	.	TGCGCCAGCAGCGAAGGACAGGGAAATCAGCCCCAGCATTTT	CASSEGQGNQPQHF
TRBJ1-2	.	TRBV9	.	TGTGCCAGCAGCGTATCCAGGGCCGCGGGAGGCTACACCTTC	CASSVSRAAGGYTF
TRBJ1-1	TRBD1	TRBV11-2	.	TGTGCCAGCAGCTTTGGGACAGGGGCCTCGGGCACTGAAGCTTTCTTT	CASSFGTGASGTEAFF
TRBJ2-1	TRBD2	TRBV30	.	TGTGCCCTGGAACAGGCTAGCGGGGGTAATGAGCAGTTCTTC	CALEQASGGNEQFF
TRBJ2-5	TRBD2	TRBV10-2	.	TGCGCCAGCAGGATACTAGCGGGGGTTGCAGAGACCCAGTACTTC	CASRILAGVAETQYF
TRBJ2-1	.	TRBV19	.	TGTGCCAGTAGTATCGGGGGAGAGCCCTACAATGAGCAGTTCTTC	CASSIGGEPYNEQFF
TRBJ1-2	.	TRBV11-2	few	TGTGCCAGCAGCTTAGGACATAACTATGGCTACACCTTC	CASSLGHNYGYTF
TRBJ1-5	.	TRBV2	.	TGTGCCAGCAGTCCACAGCTGGTTAGCAATCAGCCCCAGCATTTT	CASSPQLVSNQPQHF
TRBJ2-3	.	TRBV7-2	once	TGTGCCAGCAGCTTAGGGGTCAGATGGGTGGGGGGTAACACAGATACGCAGTATTTT	CASSLGVRWVGGNTDTQYF
TRBJ2-7	TRBD1	TRBV16	.	TGTGCCAGCAGCCAACCGTGGGGACAGGGCGACTACGAGCAGTACTTC	CASSQPWGQGDYEQYF
TRBJ1-2	TRBD1	TRBV29-1	few	TGCAGCGTCGACAGGGGGCTCGGCTATGGCTACACCTTC	CSVDRGLGYGYTF
TRBJ1-3	.	TRBV15	.	TGTGCCACCAGCAGAGGGAGGGCAGGTGGAAACACCATATATTTT	CATSRGRAGGNTIYF
TRBJ1-1	.	TRBV30	.	TGTGCCTGGAGTGTAGAAGGGGGAAGGACCACTGAAGCTTTCTTT	CAWSVEGGRTTEAFF
TRBJ2-1	TRBD1	TRBV9	.	TGTGCCAGCAGCGTAGCTGGACAGGGGGCGGATGAGCAGTTCTTC	CASSVAGQGADEQFF
TRBJ1-1	.	TRBV18	.	TGTGCCAGCTCGCAAGATACAGGGCACACTGAAGCTTTCTTT	CASSQDTGHTEAFF
TRBJ2-3	.	TRBV15	.	TGTGCCACCAGCAGAGATCCACAGGGTAGAACAGATACGCAGTATTTT	CATSRDPQGRTDTQYF
TRBJ2-1	.	TRBV7-9	.	TGTGCCAGCAGCTTAGTTTCAGGGGTGGGCCGGGATGAGCAGTTCTTC	CASSLVSGVGRDEQFF
TRBJ2-5	.	TRBV18	.	TGTGCCAGCTCACAAGGGGTAGGCAGGGAAGAGACCCAGTACTTC	CASSQGVGREETQYF
TRBJ2-3	.	TRBV2	few	TGTGCCAGCAGTCTTATGGCGGCTAGCAGCGCAGATACGCAGTATTTT	CASSLMAASSADTQYF
TRBJ1-4	TRBD1	TRBV5-1	.	TGCGCCAGCAGCGTGGGACAGGGGCTGGCTGAAAAACTGTTTTTT	CASSVGQGLAEKLFF
TRBJ1-1	TRBD1	TRBV25-1	.	TGTGCCAGCAGTGAAGACAGGGGCGCCCCGATGAACACTGAAGCTTTCTTT	CASSEDRGAPMNTEAFF
TRBJ2-3	.	TRBV11-2	.	TGTGCCAGCAGCTTAAGTGCTCGTCTGGCTACGCAGTATTTT	CASSLSARLATQYF
TRBJ1-1	.	TRBV29-1	once	TGCAGCGTCAGAGGGTACACTGAAGCTTTCTTT	CSVRGYTEAFF
TRBJ2-1	.	TRBV11-3	once	TGTGCCAGCAGCCGGGATTCATCCTTCAATGAGCAGTTCTTC	CASSRDSSFNEQFF
TRBJ2-3	.	TRBV29-1	.	TGCAGCGTTGAATCCCGTGACACGGGGGATACGCAGTATTTT	CSVESRDTGDTQYF
TRBJ1-2	.	TRBV4-1	.	TGCGCCAGCAGCCAGGCACCAGGGCGGTATAACTATGGCTACACCTTC	CASSQAPGRYNYGYTF
TRBJ2-3	TRBD2	TRBV6-5	.	TGTGCCAGCAGTTACCGGGGGGACACAGATACGCAGTATTTT	CASSYRGDTDTQYF
TRBJ1-2	TRBD1	TRBV19	.	TGTGCCAGTAGTATAGATGGGGGGTCGGGACAGTATTCCTATGGCTACACCTTC	CASSIDGGSGQYSYGYTF
TRBJ2-7	.	TRBV6-1	.	TGTGCCAGCAGTGGATGGGGCCGACAAAGTGCCTACGAGCAGTACTTC	CASSGWGRQSAYEQYF
TRBJ1-2	.	TRBV6-6	few	TGTGCCAGCAGCTACGAGCCATATGGCTACACCTTC	CASSYEPYGYTF
TRBJ1-5	TRBD1	TRBV30	.	TGTGCCTGGGCCAGGGGGGACAATCAGCCCCAGCATTTT	CAWARGDNQPQHF
TRBJ2-2	TRBD1	TRBV10-3	.	TGTGCCATCAGTGAGGGATTGACAGGGCGCACGAACACCGGGGAGCTGTTTTTT	CAISEGLTGRTNTGELFF
TRBJ2-3	TRBD2	TRBV5-6	.	TGTGCCAGCAGCTTTTCGCTAGCGGGGGGCCTCACAGATACGCAGTATTTT	CASSFSLAGGLTDTQYF
TRBJ2-1	TRBD1	TRBV6-5	.	TGTGCCAGCAGTCTCAGACAGGGGCACTACAATGAGCAGTTCTTC	CASSLRQGHYNEQFF
TRBJ2-4	.	TRBV3-1/TRBV3-2	.	TGTGCCAGCAGCCCCGGTTATACAGGGGGGGAAAACATTCAGTACTTC	CASSPGYTGGENIQYF
TRBJ2-7	TRBD1	TRBV19	once	TGTGCCAGTAGTCCGGGACAGGGTCCCTACGAGCAGTACTTC	CASSPGQGPYEQYF
TRBJ1-6	.	TRBV3-1/TRBV3-2	.	TGTGCCAGCAGCCAAGATCGGTTTTCACCCCTCCACTTT	CASSQDRFSPLHF
TRBJ1-4	TRBD1	TRBV7-9	.	TGTGCCAGCAGCTCGCCGGGACAGCTTGGTGAAAAACTGTTTTTT	CASSSPGQLGEKLFF
TRBJ1-4	.	TRBV10-3	few	TGTGCCACGACCCCCAGGGCTAATGAAAAACTGTTTTTT	CATTPRANEKLFF
TRBJ2-1	TRBD2	TRBV10-1	few	TGCGCCAGCAGTGCTAGCGGGGGAATTCAGTTCTTC	CASSASGGIQFF
TRBJ2-1	TRBD1	TRBV4-3	.	TGCGCCAGCAGCCCCCCGGGACAGGCCTCCCGGGAGCAGTTCTTC	CASSPPGQASREQFF
TRBJ1-1	.	TRBV7-7	.	TGTGCTAGCAGCCTTGACCGGGGGACTGAAGCTTTCTTT	CASSLDRGTEAFF
TRBJ1-1	.	TRBV6-5	once	TGTGCCAGCAGTTACTATGATCAGTCCCACACTGAAGCTTTCTTT	CASSYYDQSHTEAFF
TRBJ1-1	TRBD1	TRBV2	once	TGTGCCAGCAGCCACAGGGGTGGCACTGAAGCTTTCTTT	CASSHRGGTEAFF
TRBJ1-1	.	TRBV7-8	once	TGTGCCAGCAGCTTAATAAAGGGAGGGGGAACTGAAGCTTTCTTT	CASSLIKGGGTEAFF
TRBJ2-5	.	TRBV19	.	TGTGCCAGTAGTGCCGGGACATTAAAGACCCAGTACTTC	CASSAGTLKTQYF
TRBJ2-5	TRBD1	TRBV10-1	few	TGCGCCAGCAGTGAGTCAGTCCGGGACAGACAAGAGACCCAGTACTTC	CASSESVRDRQETQYF
TRBJ1-2	.	TRBV5-1	.	TGCGCCAGCAGTCGTGGGGAGGGAGTGCAAGGCTACACCTTC	CASSRGEGVQGYTF
TRBJ1-1	.	TRBV5-1	.	TGCGCCAGCAGTTTTGACATACGGAACACTGAAGCTTTCTTT	CASSFDIRNTEAFF
TRBJ2-7	TRBD2	TRBV3-1/TRBV3-2	once	TGTGCCAGCAGCCGGTCCGGGACTAGCGACTCCTACGAGCAGTACTTC	CASSRSGTSDSYEQYF
TRBJ2-1	.	TRBV6-5	.	TGTGCCAGCACCCCCCTAGGTCAGGGCTACAATGAGCAGTTCTTC	CASTPLGQGYNEQFF
TRBJ2-3	.	TRBV21-1	once	TGTGCCAGCAGCAAAGAGTCCACAGTCTGCGCAGATACGCAGTATTTT	CASSKESTVCADTQYF